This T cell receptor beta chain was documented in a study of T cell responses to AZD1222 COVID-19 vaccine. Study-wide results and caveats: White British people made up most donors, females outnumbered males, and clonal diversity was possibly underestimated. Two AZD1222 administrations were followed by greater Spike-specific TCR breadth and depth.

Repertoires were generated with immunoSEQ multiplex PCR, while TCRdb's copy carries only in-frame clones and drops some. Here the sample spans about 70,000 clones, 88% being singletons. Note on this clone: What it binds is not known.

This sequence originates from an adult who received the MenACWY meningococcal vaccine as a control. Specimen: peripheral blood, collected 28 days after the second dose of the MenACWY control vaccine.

The CDR3 loop is CASSARAGTNTGELFF. The CDR3 DNA reads as TGTGCCAGCAGCGCCAGAGCGGGGACGAACACCGGGGAGCTGTTTTTT. The chain employs TRBV9 and TRBJ2-2; 7 positions match TRBD2. This CDR3 contains 16 residues. Germline CDR1 is SGDLS and CDR2 is YYNGEE. Trimming removed 3 bases from V and 0 bases from J; junction bases left unmatched: 5.